The clone carrying this T cell receptor beta chain was detected many times. Time point of the sample: newly diagnosed GD, antithyroid drugs for less than 3 months. PBMC RNA served as the TCR library source. These data are taken from a study of regulatory T cells in long-lasting Graves disease. V lost 5 bases and J lost 2, with 13 bases in between. The length of the CDR3 is 14 residues. Germline CDR1 is MGHDK and CDR2 is SYGVNS. Construction of the TCR beta libraries employed iRepertoire HTBI primers in conjunction with Arm-PCR of CDR3 regions. A single record per CDR3 protein comes from TCRdb applying MiXCR to the multiplex PCR reads. This sample has 400,000 to 650,000 distinct CDR3 sequences; about 16% occur once, and the top ten carry approximately 25%. These records were also assigned to another study, of T cells in Graves' hyperthyroidism and ophthalmopathy.

The sequence derives from a middle-aged woman with Graves disease. V gene TRBV25-1 combines with J gene TRBJ2-7; a weak D match, TRBD2 (6 bases). Sequenced material: peripheral blood mononuclear cells (PBMCs), taken at new diagnosis, from a patient treated with antithyroid drugs. The CDR3 sequence: CASSSGGSTYEQYF. CDR3 sequence (DNA): TGTGCCAGCAGTAGTGGGGGGTCAACCTACGAGCAGTACTTC.